A single sample gave rise to the 5 T cell receptor beta chains below, sequenced in a study of shared clonotypes between healthy human individuals. Assay: immunoSEQ multiplex PCR; the TCRdb copy retains only in-frame clones and omits some. The data contain hundreds of thousands of clones, about 95% of them seen just once; the ten biggest clones take up 0.11%. As defined, naive CD8 cells were CD45RO-negative and positively selected for CCR7, with terminally differentiated effector memory CD45RA+ cells excluded. Sequenced material: naive CD8+ T cells sorted from blood. The source of these receptors is a woman in her 30s in good health.

The CDR3 loop reads CASSQTGFTGELFF. The CDR3 region has the DNA TGCGCCAGCAGCCAAACAGGTTTCACCGGGGAGCTGTTTTTT. The chain has TRBV4-1 and TRBJ2-2; D is perhaps TRBD1 (5 bases). The germline V gene has CDR1 MGHRA and CDR2 YSYEKL. The CDR3 has 14 residues. Trimming removed 2 bases from V and 4 bases from J, with 8 bases in between.

This clone was observed a few times. This chain links TRBV30 with TRBJ2-2, with D possibly matching TRBD1 (5 bases). The CDR3 spans 13 residues. Germline lookup yields CDR1 GTSNPN and CDR2 SVGIG (reference sequence). Trimming cost V 4 bases and J 7 bases, with 13 bases left between them. The CDR3 region is CAWKVSGLGELFF. The DNA for the CDR3 is TGTGCCTGGAAGGTATCAGGGCTCGGGGAGCTGTTTTTT. The variable domain in full, with the rest retrieved from reference TRBV30 and TRBJ2-2, is SQTIHQWPATLVQPVGSPLSLECTVEGTSNPNLYWYRQAAGRGLQLLFYSVGIGQISSEVPQNLSASRPQDRQFILSSKKLLLSDSGFYLCAWKVSGLGELFFGEGSRLTVL.

Here the CDR3 DNA reads TGTGCCAGCAGCTTAGTCTACGCGGGTGAGACCCAGTACTTC. Its translation: CASSLVYAGETQYF. The chain links TRBV11-2 to TRBJ2-5; possible D gene TRBD2, 5 bases. V lost 1 base and J 5 bases, leaving 11 bases between the germline ends. The CDR3 is 14 residues long. CDR1 is SGHAT and CDR2 is FQNNGV in the germline V gene.

Only a few counts were recorded for this clone. The chain links TRBV6-5 to TRBJ1-1, with unresolved D. Trimming removed 6 bases from V and 7 bases from J, with 15 bases in between. The CDR3 covers 13 residues. Germline CDR1 MNHEY, CDR2 SVGAGI. CDR3 coding DNA: TGTGCCAGCAGCTCATACAGAGGGATTGAAGCTTTCTTT. Amino acid sequence: CASSSYRGIEAFF.

The chain uses TRBV13 and TRBJ1-4, with 8 bases identical to TRBD1. The CDR3 loop spans 15 amino acids. Losses at the gene ends were 7 bases for V and 6 bases for J; bases not matched to a gene: 10. From germline, CDR1 is PRHDT and CDR2 FYEKMQ (reference sequence). CDR3 amino acids: CASTQHHRGDEKLFF. The CDR3 coding sequence is TGTGCCAGCACCCAACACCACAGGGGGGATGAAAAACTGTTTTTT.